The rows below give T cell receptor beta chains drawn from one sample of a study of cytomegalovirus exposure and HLA in healthy donors. The assay was immunoSEQ multiplex PCR, and TCRdb's table has in-frame clones only and misses some. The sample has 180,000 or so clones, 75% to 90% seen once. Sequencing was carried out using PBMCs. These TCRs come from a woman between 50 and 59 years old in good health and CMV-seropositive. Each CDR3 is given with its conserved first and last residue. Each record gives: clone size, V gene, D gene, J gene, CDR3 protein, CDR3 DNA. D genes are given only for firm matches. Clone size is given for some rows only: seen once, a few or many times, or a class if the clone is expanded.

.	TRBV5-1	TRBD2	TRBJ2-3	CASSIGLAGAITDTQYF	TGCGCCAGCAGCATAGGACTAGCGGGGGCCATCACAGATACGCAGTATTTT
.	TRBV18	TRBD2	TRBJ2-1	CASFASLSSGSSYNEQFF	TGTGCCAGCTTCGCGTCCTTGTCTAGCGGGAGCTCCTACAATGAGCAGTTCTTC
.	TRBV7-2	.	TRBJ2-3	CASSLNKRLGTQYF	TGTGCCAGCAGCCTTAATAAGCGGTTGGGGACGCAGTATTTT
.	TRBV19	TRBD1	TRBJ1-6	CASSSGTGDNSPLHF	TGTGCCAGTAGTTCCGGGACAGGGGACAATTCACCCCTCCACTTT
.	TRBV19	TRBD2	TRBJ2-1	CASSIESSGRYNEQFF	TGTGCCAGTAGTATAGAGTCTAGCGGGAGGTACAATGAGCAGTTCTTC
.	TRBV21-1	.	TRBJ2-7	CASSKECWYGYEQYF	TGTGCCAGCAGCAAAGAATGTTGGTACGGCTACGAGCAGTACTTC
few	TRBV2	TRBD2	TRBJ2-7	CASTTSGSGGREQYF	TGTGCCAGCACCACCTCGGGTAGCGGGGGGAGAGAGCAGTACTTC
.	TRBV6-1	.	TRBJ2-7	CASSEGTSRAYEQYF	TGTGCCAGCAGTGAAGGAACCTCTAGAGCCTACGAGCAGTACTTC
.	TRBV6-6	.	TRBJ1-1	CASSTDMNTEAFF	TGTGCCAGCAGTACAGACATGAACACTGAAGCTTTCTTT
once	TRBV29-1	.	TRBJ1-2	CSVEQNYGYTF	TGCAGCGTTGAACAGAACTATGGCTACACCTTC
.	TRBV7-3	TRBD1	TRBJ1-2	CASSVGQGANGYTF	TGTGCCAGCAGCGTAGGACAGGGGGCGAATGGCTACACCTTC
.	TRBV30	.	TRBJ2-3	CAWSLDSQGTQYF	TGTGCCTGGAGTCTAGACTCCCAGGGTACGCAGTATTTT
.	TRBV9	TRBD2	TRBJ2-7	CASSPTGGNTYEQYF	TGTGCCAGCAGCCCCACGGGAGGGAATACCTACGAGCAGTACTTC